This is a list of T cell receptor beta chains from one sample in a study of OX40 agonist ivuxolimab in advanced cancers. Some clones are missing from TCRdb's copy, which holds only in-frame ones; the method was immunoSEQ multiplex PCR. Counted here are 67,000 or so clones, roughly 85% occurring once; the ten biggest clones make up 2.5% to 3%. This specimen consisted of CD4+ or CD8+ T cells sorted from blood, obtained in a trial of the OX40 agonist ivuxolimab. The receptors were gathered from an adult with an advanced solid tumor such as melanoma, head and neck, liver or kidney cancer. CDR3s include the opening cysteine and the closing phenylalanine or tryptophan. The D gene is left open where the match is weak. Part of the rows lack a size; the others show once, few, many or a class for expanded clones.

TRBV5-1	NA	TRBJ2-1	NA	TGCGCCAGCAGCTGGGGACTGACCAAAACGCAAGTCTACTACAATGAGCAGTTCTTC	CASSWGLTKTQVYYNEQFF
TRBV10-2	NA	TRBJ1-1	NA	TGCGCCAGCGGGCAGCAGAACACTGAAGCTTTCTTT	CASGQQNTEAFF
TRBV4-1	NA	TRBJ1-2	NA	TGCGCCAGCAGCCAAGACCAGGAAGCTAACTATGGCTACACCTTC	CASSQDQEANYGYTF
TRBV28	once	TRBJ1-1	NA	TGTGCCAGCAGTTTGACGGAAAAGTACACTGAAGCTTTCTTT	CASSLTEKYTEAFF
TRBV5-1	NA	TRBJ1-1	NA	TGCGCCAGCAGCGGGGGGGCCTTGAACACTGAAGCTTTCTTT	CASSGGALNTEAFF
TRBV5-1	NA	TRBJ2-5	TRBD2	TGCGCCAGCAGCTTGGTAGCGGGGGGCCAAGAGACCCAGTACTTC	CASSLVAGGQETQYF
TRBV12-5	NA	TRBJ2-3	NA	TGTGCTAGTGGTTCCACACCCTGGGATACGCAGTATTTT	CASGSTPWDTQYF
TRBV7-7	NA	TRBJ2-2	TRBD1	TGTGCCAGCAGCCCTCGGACAGGCAACACCGGGGAGCTGTTTTTT	CASSPRTGNTGELFF
TRBV18	NA	TRBJ1-1	NA	TGTGCCAGCTCACCCCGGGCAGGTGTCACTGAAGCTTTCTTT	CASSPRAGVTEAFF
TRBV28	NA	TRBJ1-1	NA	TGTGCCAGCGGTTCACCGGGCCAAAATTTTGGAAACACTGAAGCTTTCTTT	CASGSPGQNFGNTEAFF
TRBV4-1	NA	TRBJ2-5	NA	TGCGCCAGCAGCCAGGGTAGCGTTGAGACCCAGTACTTC	CASSQGSVETQYF
TRBV7-8	NA	TRBJ2-3	TRBD2	TGTGCCGTCAGGGCGGGGGGTCGGACAGATACGCAGTATTTT	CAVRAGGRTDTQYF
TRBV28	NA	TRBJ1-4	TRBD1	TGTGCCAGCAGCCTACAGGGGGCATATGAAAAACTGTTTTTT	CASSLQGAYEKLFF
TRBV5-5	NA	TRBJ2-7	NA	TGTGCCAGCAGCATAGGGATGGCAAGCCCCCTCCTCGAGCAGTACTTC	CASSIGMASPLLEQYF
TRBV7-3	few	TRBJ2-1	NA	TGTGCCAGCAGCTTAGAGTTCTTC	CASSLEFF
TRBV19	NA	TRBJ2-7	NA	TGTGCCAGTAGTATAGGGCCAGCCTACGAGCAGTACTTC	CASSIGPAYEQYF
TRBV5-1	once	TRBJ2-5	NA	TGCGCCAGCAGGCGACAAGGGACCGCCAGCCAAGAGACCCAGTACTTC	CASRRQGTASQETQYF
TRBV4-3	NA	TRBJ1-6	NA	TGCGCCAGCAGCGTCGGAGGGGGATCACCCCTCCACTTT	CASSVGGGSPLHF
TRBV10-3	NA	TRBJ1-1	NA	TGTGCCATCACGGCAGGTGTGAACACTGAAGCTTTCTTT	CAITAGVNTEAFF
TRBV7-3	NA	TRBJ2-3	NA	TGTGCCAGCAGCCGGGGACTCGGCGATACGCAGTATTTT	CASSRGLGDTQYF
TRBV10-3	NA	TRBJ1-1	NA	TGTGCCATCAGGACCAGGGACGGCCCACCAGCTTTCTTT	CAIRTRDGPPAFF
TRBV6-1	NA	TRBJ2-1	NA	TGTGCCAGCAGTATTAGCTCCTACAATGAGCAGTTCTTC	CASSISSYNEQFF
TRBV28	NA	TRBJ1-2	NA	TGTGCCAGCAGTCGTGTCAATGGCTACACCTTC	CASSRVNGYTF
TRBV6-5	NA	TRBJ1-2	NA	TGTGCCAGCAGTTACTCACAGGAGGATGGCTACACCTTC	CASSYSQEDGYTF